Described below is a single T cell receptor beta chain sequence and its context. This clone was counted a few times. Its antigen is not yet known. Within one base of it there is no much larger clone, and no base qualities were kept. There are 17 amino acids in the CDR3, from cysteine to phenylalanine inclusive. Only CDR3 DNA remains: 51 bases, in frame from the first base. For CDR1 and CDR2, the germline V gene lists SGHRS and YFSETQ. The junction shows trimming of 4 bases on V and 0 bases on J, and the gene matches do not reach 5 bases of it. This record belongs to a study of T cell responses to AZD1222 COVID-19 vaccine (dated by TCRdb to about 2021). Context from the whole study: AZD1222 recipients whose second dose came at about 4 weeks and those whose second dose came at about 12 weeks were combined into one group, since spike-specific TCR depth and breadth did not differ between the two schedules. TCR sequencing covered more than 230 trial participants: 200 to 210 given two doses of AZD1222 and 26 given two doses of MenACWY control vaccine. Trial participants were enrolled by age into 18-55, 56-69 and 70-plus year subgroups, with 148, 28 and 57 TCR-sequenced participants respectively.

Study-wide conclusions, independent of this receptor: Because no day 14 peak-response samples were available, the repertoires could be characterized only after the peak T cell response. Vaccine-associated CD4 TCRs spanned the whole spike protein, with dominant responses in regions 160-218 and 743-854. Participants were mostly white British and included more females than males, and it was suggested by the authors that clonal diversity may have been underestimated. The 56-69-year group was small, and its depth increase did not reach significance, likely because of low power. After two AZD1222 doses, both the breadth and the depth of spike-specific TCRs were significantly higher than at day 0 and than in MenACWY recipients. Epitopes outside the regions mutated in the B.1.351 and B.1.1.7 variants were reportedly recognized by nearly half of the unique spike-specific TCRs. Conclusions about previously exposed vaccinees are limited, since just five or six AZD1222 recipients were seropositive for SARS-CoV-2 at baseline.

Taken with the paper, the label for time point translates to: baseline before first vaccination. The vaccinee samples were drawn from two UK trials, COV001 and COV002, one of which was a single-blind randomized controlled phase 2/3 trial testing AZD1222 (ChAdOx1 nCoV-19) in healthy adults. Trial participant PBMC samples were collected at day 0 and day 28 after the second dose for TCRbeta chain sequencing. The CDR3 regions of human TCRbeta chains were analyzed by immunosequencing. As for how the authors treated the data: Repertoire TCRs were checked for matches against a reference library of SARS-CoV-2-specific TCRs that had been generated using the MIRA antigen-specificity platform. Breadth was defined as the fraction of unique TCRs that were SARS-CoV-2-associated. Depth was defined as the fraction of total T cells that were SARS-CoV-2-associated. Using the MIRA data, each spike-specific TCR was mapped to the spike region that the TCR reacts to and placed in a CD4 or CD8 class. Log10-transformed breadth and depth values were compared by one-way ANOVA with Sidak's multiple comparisons tests. Here the immuneACCESS table is served through TCRdb, limited to in-frame sequences with V and J called. Missing clones are a known gap in these copies; in checked studies unresolved V genes cover under half, and the rest lacks a known reason. V and J calls and clone size are copied from that table; D and trimming were computed from the DNA. Counted in this sample were about 99,000 clones; 88% of them appeared once. The ten largest clones capture around 3% of the sample.

The rearrangement combines TRBV5-1 with TRBJ2-3, and 13 junctional nucleotides match TRBD2. The sample consisted of peripheral blood, taken on day 0 of AZD1222 vaccination. The receptor comes from an adult in good health. DNA sequence: TGCGCCAGCAGCGTACTAGCGGGAGGGTCTAGCACAGATACGCAGTATTTT. This encodes CASSVLAGGSSTDTQYF.